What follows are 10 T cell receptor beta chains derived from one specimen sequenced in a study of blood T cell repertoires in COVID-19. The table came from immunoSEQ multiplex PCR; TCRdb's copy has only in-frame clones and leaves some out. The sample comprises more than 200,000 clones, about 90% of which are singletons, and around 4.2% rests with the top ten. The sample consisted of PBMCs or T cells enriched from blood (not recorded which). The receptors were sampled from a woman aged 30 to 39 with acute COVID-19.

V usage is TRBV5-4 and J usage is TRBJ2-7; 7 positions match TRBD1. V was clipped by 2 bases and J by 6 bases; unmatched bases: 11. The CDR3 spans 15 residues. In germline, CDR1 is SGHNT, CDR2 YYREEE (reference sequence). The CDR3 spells CASSFRDRVGTEQYF. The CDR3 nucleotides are TGTGCCAGCAGCTTCCGTGACAGGGTCGGGACCGAGCAGTACTTC.

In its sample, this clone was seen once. The DNA of the CDR3 is TGTGCCAGCAGTTCCGGACAGCGTCCTCCCTACGAGCAGTACTTC. The encoded protein is CASSSGQRPPYEQYF. The V and J genes are TRBV6-5 and TRBJ2-7, with D perhaps TRBD1 (6 bases). Germline V CDR1 and CDR2: MNHEY, SVGAGI. This CDR3 has 15 amino acids. With 4 bases removed from V and 2 bases from J, the gap between germline ends came to 15 bases.

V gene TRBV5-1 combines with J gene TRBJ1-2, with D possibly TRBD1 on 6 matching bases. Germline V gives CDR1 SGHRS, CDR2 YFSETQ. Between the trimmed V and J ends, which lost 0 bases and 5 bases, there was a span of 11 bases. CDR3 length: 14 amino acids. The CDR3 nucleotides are TGCGCCAGCAGCTTGGAGGGGACACTTTATGGCTACACCTTC. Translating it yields CASSLEGTLYGYTF. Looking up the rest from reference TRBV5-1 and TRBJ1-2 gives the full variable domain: KAGVTQTPRYLIKTRGQQVTLSCSPISGHRSVSWYQQTPGQGLQFLFEYFSETQRNKGNFPGRFSGRQFSNSRSEMNVSTLELGDSALYLCASSLEGTLYGYTFGSGTRLTVV.

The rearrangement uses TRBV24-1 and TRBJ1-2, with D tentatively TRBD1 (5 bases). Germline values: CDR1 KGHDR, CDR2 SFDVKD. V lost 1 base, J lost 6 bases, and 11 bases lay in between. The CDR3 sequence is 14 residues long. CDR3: CATSDFIQGNGYTF. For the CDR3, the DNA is TGTGCCACCAGTGATTTCATCCAGGGTAATGGCTACACCTTC.

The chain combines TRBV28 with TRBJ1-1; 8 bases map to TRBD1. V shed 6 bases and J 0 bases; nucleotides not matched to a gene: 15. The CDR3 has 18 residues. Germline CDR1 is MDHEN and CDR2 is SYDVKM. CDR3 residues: CASSKTRDRNPMNTEAFF. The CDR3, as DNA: TGTGCCAGCAGCAAGACCCGGGACAGGAACCCCATGAACACTGAAGCTTTCTTT.

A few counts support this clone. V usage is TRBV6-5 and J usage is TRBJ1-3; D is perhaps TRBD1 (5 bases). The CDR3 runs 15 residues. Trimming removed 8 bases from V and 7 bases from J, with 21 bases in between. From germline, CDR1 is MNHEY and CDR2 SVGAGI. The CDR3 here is CASSRTLPRWNTIYF. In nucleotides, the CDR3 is TGTGCCAGCTCCCGGACACTGCCTAGATGGAACACCATATATTTT.

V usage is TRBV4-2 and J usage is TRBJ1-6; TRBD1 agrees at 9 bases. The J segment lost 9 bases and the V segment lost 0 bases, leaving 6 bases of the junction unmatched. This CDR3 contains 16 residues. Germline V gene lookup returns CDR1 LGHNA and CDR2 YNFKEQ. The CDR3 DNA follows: TGTGCCAGCAGCCAAGATCCGGGACAGGGTGGTTCACCCCTCCACTTT. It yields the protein CASSQDPGQGGSPLHF.

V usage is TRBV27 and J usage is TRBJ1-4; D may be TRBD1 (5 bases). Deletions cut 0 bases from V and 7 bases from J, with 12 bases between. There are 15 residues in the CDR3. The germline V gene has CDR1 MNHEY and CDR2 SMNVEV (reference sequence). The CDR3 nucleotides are TGTGCCAGCAGTTTATCGACGGCAGGGTTTGAAAAACTGTTTTTT. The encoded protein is CASSLSTAGFEKLFF.

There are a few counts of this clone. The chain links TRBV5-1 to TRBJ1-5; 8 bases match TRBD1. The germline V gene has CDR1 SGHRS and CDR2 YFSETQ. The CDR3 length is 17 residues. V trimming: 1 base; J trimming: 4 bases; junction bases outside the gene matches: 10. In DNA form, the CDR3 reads TGCGCCAGCAGCTTGATTCCAGGGGGCGCGGGGAATCAGCCCCAGCATTTT. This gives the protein CASSLIPGGAGNQPQHF. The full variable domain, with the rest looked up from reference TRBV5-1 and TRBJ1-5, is KAGVTQTPRYLIKTRGQQVTLSCSPISGHRSVSWYQQTPGQGLQFLFEYFSETQRNKGNFPGRFSGRQFSNSRSEMNVSTLELGDSALYLCASSLIPGGAGNQPQHFGDGTRLSIL.

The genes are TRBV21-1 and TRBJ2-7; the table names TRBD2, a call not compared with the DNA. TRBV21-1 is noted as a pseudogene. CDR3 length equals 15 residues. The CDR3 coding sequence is TGTGCCAGCAGCAAAACGGAATTTCCACTATACGAGCAGTACTTC. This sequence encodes CASSKTEFPLYEQYF.